This TCR beta chain was recorded in a study of metastatic and nonmetastatic thyroid tumors. Turning to the study itself: Peripheral blood and tumor or nodule samples from malignant and benign thyroid patients were compared. Study-wide results and limits: Compared with benign nodules, malignant thyroid tumors were reported to have significantly higher TCR beta diversity in both blood and tumor.

Germline V lookup: CDR1 SGHDT, CDR2 YYEEEE. After removal of 1 base from V and 3 bases from J, the junction contained 14 bases not matched to a gene. This CDR3 is built from 18 residues. Thyroid surgery had not been preceded by any treatment in any patient. Per the original data handling: Clinicopathological groups differed in CDR3, with these differences serving to build a distant-metastasis classifier for papillary thyroid cancer. From the PCR reads, TCRdb re-called clones with MiXCR. TCRdb, rather than the study authors, made the V and J calls. The sample carries some 19,000 clones, more than 25% recorded once. As for this clone: Its antigen is unidentified.

The sequence derives from a female donor with papillary thyroid cancer or a benign thyroid nodule (not recorded which). Some clones in this sample may be carry-over from other donors' samples. Sequenced material: tumor tissue. The rearrangement uses TRBV5-6 and TRBJ2-5; 8 nucleotides line up with TRBD1. CDR3 bases: TGTGCCAGCAGCTTGACTCCCGGTAGCGCGGACAGGGAAGAGACCCAGTACTTC. Amino acid sequence: CASSLTPGSADREETQYF.